The 8 T cell receptor beta chains below come from one sample, sequenced in a study of CD8+ T cells in alopecia areata. RNA was extracted and reverse transcribed into cDNA as the sequencing template. Clones were read by immunoSEQ multiplex PCR, and TCRdb kept only the in-frame ones, dropping some. The table includes 150,000 to 200,000 clones, roughly 50% detected once. Sample: CD4+ T cells sorted from blood. These receptors all come from a human donor in good health.

V gene TRBV29-1 combines with J gene TRBJ2-5, with D possibly TRBD2 on 5 matching bases. CDR3 size: 13 residues. Trimming removed 8 bases from V and 2 bases from J, with 15 bases in between. Germline assignment: CDR1 SQVTM and CDR2 ANQGSEA. CDR3 nucleotide sequence: TGCAGCACAAGAGCCGGGAAACAAGAGACCCAGTACTTC. It translates to CSTRAGKQETQYF.

The chain couples TRBV9 to TRBJ2-1; 13 bases agree with TRBD2. CDR1 is SGDLS and CDR2 is YYNGEE in the germline V gene. Trimming cost V 3 bases and J 7 bases; bases outside gene matches: 4. This CDR3 spans 15 amino acids. The CDR3 DNA reads TGTGCCAGCAGCGCACTAGCGGGAGGGGATAATGAGCAGTTCTTC. Encoded protein: CASSALAGGDNEQFF.

The genes are TRBV4-1 and TRBJ1-5; TRBD1 matches 7 bases. Germline V CDR1 and CDR2: MGHRA, YSYEKL. V shed 5 bases and J 2 bases; nucleotides not matched to a gene: 6. This CDR3 spans 15 amino acids. CDR3 nucleotide sequence: TGCGCCAGCAGCTTGCAGGGGGGTGGCAATCAGCCCCAGCATTTT. This gives the protein CASSLQGGGNQPQHF.

This sequence joins TRBV27 and TRBJ2-5; TRBD2 is a possible D gene (5 bases). CDR3 length: 15 amino acids. Germline-derived CDR1 and CDR2 are MNHEY and SMNVEV (reference sequence). Trimming removed 2 bases at V and 5 bases at J, with 15 bases between. The CDR3 region is CASSLGSERRETQYF. CDR3 bases: TGTGCCAGCAGTTTAGGGTCTGAGCGGCGGGAGACCCAGTACTTC.

The chain links TRBV29-1 to TRBJ1-2; D unresolved. Trimming cost V 8 bases and J 0 bases, with 10 bases left between them. The germline CDR1 and CDR2 sequences are SQVTM and ANQGSEA. This CDR3 spans 12 amino acids. CDR3 amino acids: CSFDTTNYGYTF. The CDR3 DNA reads as TGCAGCTTCGACACGACTAACTATGGCTACACCTTC.

The chain recombines TRBV25-1 with TRBJ2-5; D may be TRBD1 (6 bases). The CDR3 has 14 residues. The V end was cut by 1 base, the J end by 4 bases, with 10 bases between. The germline V gene has CDR1 MGHDK and CDR2 SYGVNS. The CDR3 sequence is CASSELRDTETQYF. The DNA of the CDR3 is TGTGCCAGCAGTGAATTGAGGGACACAGAGACCCAGTACTTC.

The J gene is TRBJ2-5, the V gene TRBV5-1; TRBD2 might be the D (5 bases). The germline V gene encodes CDR1 SGHRS and CDR2 YFSETQ. V lost 7 bases and J lost 4, with 11 bases in between. This CDR3 contains 12 residues. CDR3 loop: CASGEGSETQYF. The CDR3 nucleotides are TGCGCCAGCGGAGAGGGCTCAGAGACCCAGTACTTC.

The chain is built from TRBV2 and TRBJ1-1; D gene uncertain. The CDR3 is 14 amino acids. The V end was cut by 5 bases, the J end by 1 base, with 11 bases between. Germline CDR1 is SNHLY and CDR2 is FYNNEI. Here the CDR3 reads CASSSQTGNTEAFF. CDR3 coding DNA: TGTGCCAGCAGTAGCCAGACCGGGAACACTGAAGCTTTCTTT.